A single sample gave rise to the 19 T cell receptor beta chains below, sequenced in a study of T cells in Graves' hyperthyroidism and ophthalmopathy. Amplified TCR beta CDR3 regions derived from RNA transcripts. HTBI primers were used for first-round RT-PCR of the TCR CDR3. In TCRdb, the multiplex PCR reads were re-called with MiXCR into one record per CDR3 protein. This sample has around 340,000 distinct CDR3 sequences; around 13% occur once, and the top ten carry roughly 24%. What was sequenced was blood. The source of these receptors is a woman aged 25-40 years with Graves' hyperthyroidism.

This rearrangement joins TRBV15 to TRBJ1-5, with 7 bases that match TRBD1. Per the germline V gene, CDR1 is LNHNV and CDR2 is YYDKDF (reference sequence). V dropped 5 bases and J dropped 4; count of bases not matched to a gene: 8. The CDR3 totals 15 residues. The CDR3 DNA sequence: TGTGCCACCAGCTACCAGGGACAGTCAAATCAGCCCCAGCATTTT. It yields the protein CATSYQGQSNQPQHF.

The chain is built from TRBV7-9 and TRBJ1-2; D is possibly TRBD1 (6 bases). This CDR3 spans 16 amino acids. V was cut by 5 bases and J by 2 bases, with 18 bases left in between. From germline, CDR1 is SEHNR and CDR2 FQNEAQ (reference sequence). For the CDR3, the DNA is TGTGCCAGCAGCCCCCCGGGGGGCCCTGGGAACTATGGCTACACCTTC. Its translation: CASSPPGGPGNYGYTF.

The rearrangement links TRBV5-1 to TRBJ2-3; weak D call: TRBD2 (6 bases). This CDR3 comprises 19 residues. Germline V lookup: CDR1 SGHRS, CDR2 YFSETQ. Trimming removed 4 bases from V and 2 bases from J, with 26 bases in between. CDR3 nucleotide sequence: TGCGCCAGCAGCCCGAGGAGGGGCATGGTTTCATCGTTCACAGATACGCAGTATTTT. Translation gives CASSPRRGMVSSFTDTQYF.

This clonotype was counted ten times or more. The rearrangement joins TRBV12-3 or TRBV12-4 to TRBJ1-5; TRBD1 might be the D (5 bases). The CDR3 sequence is 15 residues long. With 5 bases removed from V and 5 bases from J, the gap between germline ends came to 16 bases. The CDR3 spells CASSPVAGAHQPQHF. CDR3 DNA: TGTGCCAGCAGTCCCGTCGCCGGGGCCCATCAGCCCCAGCATTTT.

The CDR3 region has the DNA TGTGCCAGCAGCTTTATAGCGGGAGGAAACAATGAGCAGTTCTTC. The encoded protein is CASSFIAGGNNEQFF. V usage is TRBV7-2 and J usage is TRBJ2-1, with 10 bases lining up with TRBD2. Trimming at V came to 3 bases and at J to 5 bases, leaving 4 bases not matched to a gene. Germline lookup yields CDR1 SGHTA and CDR2 FQGNSA. This CDR3 comprises 15 residues.

This clonotype was recorded at least ten times. The chain carries TRBV10-3 and TRBJ2-7, with TRBD2 identical over 9 bases. CDR1 is ENHRY and CDR2 is SYGVKD in the germline V gene. The CDR3 extends over 14 amino acids. The J segment lost 1 base and the V segment lost 2 bases, leaving 0 bases of the junction unmatched. CDR3 amino acids: CAISETSGSYEQYF. The CDR3 DNA is TGTGCCATCAGTGAGACTAGCGGGTCCTACGAGCAGTACTTC.

The chain carries TRBV5-1 and TRBJ1-2, with 11 bases identical to TRBD1. V shed 3 bases and J 13 bases; nucleotides not matched to a gene: 8. The germline V gene has CDR1 SGHRS and CDR2 YFSETQ. The CDR3 is made up of 13 amino acids. The CDR3 bases are TGCGCCAGCAGCTCCCGGGACAGGGGGGAGTGCACCTTC. Translated, it gives CASSSRDRGECTF.

This clonotype was recorded at least ten times. The V call is TRBV9, the J call TRBJ2-1; 11 nucleotides agree with TRBD2. The J segment lost 4 bases and the V segment lost 0 bases, leaving 9 bases of the junction unmatched. CDR3 size: 18 residues. CDR1 SGDLS and CDR2 YYNGEE come from the germline V gene. This CDR3 reads CASSVAPPGTSGYNEQFF. The CDR3 nucleotides are TGTGCCAGCAGCGTAGCTCCCCCCGGGACTAGCGGATACAATGAGCAGTTCTTC. The full variable domain, rest sourced from reference TRBV9 and TRBJ2-1, is DSGVTQTPKHLITATGQRVTLRCSPRSGDLSVYWYQQSLDQGLQFLIQYYNGEERAKGNILERFSAQQFPDLHSELNLSSLELGDSALYFCASSVAPPGTSGYNEQFFGPGTRLTVL.

The rearrangement uses TRBV5-1 and TRBJ2-7, with D perhaps given as TRBD1 or TRBD2 (5 bases each). CDR1 SGHRS and CDR2 YFSETQ come from the germline V gene. The length of the CDR3 is 15 residues. V lost 2 bases and J lost 2, with 14 bases in between. Written as DNA, the CDR3 is TGCGCCAGCAGCTTCGTCGGGACGGCTCCCTACGAGCAGTACTTC. It specifies CASSFVGTAPYEQYF.

This clonotype was seen only a few times. The chain joins TRBV11-2 to TRBJ2-7, with 11 bases identical to TRBD2. This CDR3 contains 15 residues. The V gene end was trimmed by 4 bases and the J gene end by 5 bases; junction bases not matched to a gene: 7. Germline CDR1 SGHAT, CDR2 FQNNGV. In DNA, the CDR3 is TGTGCCAGCAGCTCCCTTAGCGGGAGGGCAAACGAGCAGTACTTC. Protein sequence: CASSSLSGRANEQYF.

This clonotype showed up many times. The CDR3 region has the DNA TGTGCCAGCAGCTTATTAGCGGGAGCGTGGGATACGCAGTATTTT. This codes for CASSLLAGAWDTQYF. The chain couples TRBV7-2 to TRBJ2-3; 9 nucleotides agree with TRBD2. The CDR3 covers 15 residues. The J segment lost 6 bases and the V segment lost 2 bases, leaving 6 bases of the junction unmatched. Germline loops: CDR1 SGHTA, CDR2 FQGNSA.

At least ten counts were recorded for this clonotype. The chain links TRBV29-1 to TRBJ1-1, with D hard to call. From germline, CDR1 is SQVTM and CDR2 ANQGSEA. V lost 4 bases, J lost 0 bases, and 9 bases lay in between. CDR3 length equals 13 residues. The CDR3 DNA is TGCAGCGTTGCTAATAGGCTGAACACTGAAGCTTTCTTT. Its translation is CSVANRLNTEAFF.

There are a few counts of this clonotype. The genes are TRBV27 and TRBJ2-6; D remains ambiguous. CDR1 and CDR2 (germline): MNHEY, SMNVEV (reference sequence). The CDR3 sequence is 13 residues long. The V and J ends lost 6 bases and 4 bases respectively, with 7 bases between them. Here the CDR3 reads CASRLAGANVLTF. In DNA form, the CDR3 reads TGTGCCAGCAGGCTCGCGGGGGCCAACGTCCTGACTTTC.

The J gene is TRBJ2-1, the V gene TRBV12-3 or TRBV12-4; 10 bases agree with TRBD2. The CDR3 is made up of 14 amino acids. V was pared by 6 bases and J by 7 bases, with 6 bases of the junction left unmatched. CDR3 region: CASSWTSGGNEQFF. CDR3 nucleotides: TGTGCCAGCAGCTGGACTAGCGGAGGGAATGAGCAGTTCTTC.

In this sample, this clonotype turned up many times. The V gene is TRBV20-1, the J gene TRBJ2-3, with D uncertain. This CDR3 has 12 amino acids. Germline assignment: CDR1 DFQATT and CDR2 SNEGSKA (reference sequence). V was shortened by 6 bases and J by 5 bases, with 12 bases between the two germline ends. CDR3 in DNA: TGCAGTGCGAGAAGGGTAGAAGATACGCAGTATTTT. It codes for CSARRVEDTQYF.

This clonotype has only a few counts. The chain recombines TRBV4-2 with TRBJ2-1, with D perhaps matching TRBD1 (7 bases). CDR3 length: 16 amino acids. Trimming stripped 2 bases from V and 1 base from J, with 12 bases between. Per the germline V gene, CDR1 is LGHNA and CDR2 is YNFKEQ. CDR3 sequence (DNA): TGTGCCAGCAGCCAACAGGGGGGCGTTTCCTACAATGAGCAGTTCTTC. This translates into CASSQQGGVSYNEQFF.

At least ten counts were recorded for this clonotype. J is TRBJ2-2 and V is TRBV7-9; D not certain. Trimming removed 3 bases at V and 1 base at J, with 6 bases between. CDR3 length equals 14 residues. Per germline, CDR1 SEHNR and CDR2 FQNEAQ (reference sequence). CDR3 in DNA: TGTGCCAGCAGCTTTACCAGGAACACCGGGGAGCTGTTTTTT. This gives the protein CASSFTRNTGELFF.

There are many counts of this clonotype. V gene TRBV7-8 combines with J gene TRBJ2-3, with D unresolved. The V and J ends lost 3 bases and 5 bases respectively, with 12 bases between them. The CDR3 covers 14 residues. CDR1 and CDR2 (germline): SGHVS, FQNEAQ. The chain's CDR3 is CASSFTRVEDTQYF. As DNA, the CDR3 is TGTGCCAGCAGCTTTACAAGGGTTGAAGATACGCAGTATTTT.

This clonotype has at least ten counts. The rearrangement links TRBV5-6 to TRBJ2-1; 7 bases map to TRBD2. V shed 3 bases, J shed 4 bases, and the junction held 13 bases outside the gene matches. The CDR3 is 17 residues long. Germline V gives CDR1 SGHDT, CDR2 YYEEEE. The chain's CDR3 is CASSSDLAGERYNEQFF. The CDR3 nucleotides read TGTGCCAGCAGCTCGGACCTTGCGGGAGAACGATACAATGAGCAGTTCTTC. The full variable domain, completed using reference TRBV5-6 and TRBJ2-1, is DAGVTQSPTHLIKTRGQQVTLRCSPKSGHDTVSWYQQALGQGPQFIFQYYEEEERQRGNFPDRFSGHQFPNYSSELNVNALLLGDSALYLCASSSDLAGERYNEQFFGPGTRLTVL.